This T cell receptor (beta chain) was recorded in a study of T cell responses to AZD1222 COVID-19 vaccine. The table came from immunoSEQ multiplex PCR; TCRdb's copy has only in-frame clones and leaves some out. The sample lists roughly 99,000 clones; 92% were seen once. Trimming pared 0 bases from V and 4 bases from J, leaving 6 bases between. The germline CDR1 and CDR2 sequences are LGHNA and YNFKEQ. This CDR3 spans 13 amino acids. Material: peripheral blood, obtained 28 days after the second AZD1222 dose. The origin of this receptor is an adult who received the AZD1222 COVID-19 vaccine. The chain is built from TRBV4-2 and TRBJ1-1; D is undetermined. The CDR3: CASSQDVGTEAFF. In nucleotides, the CDR3 is TGTGCCAGCAGCCAAGATGTTGGCACTGAAGCTTTCTTT.